A single sample gave rise to the 23 T cell receptor beta chains below, sequenced in a study of control samples from healthy donors and cancer patients. Profiling relied on immunoSEQ multiplex PCR, and the TCRdb table lists in-frame clones only, not all of them. The table records more than 50,000 clones, 95% to 96% of them present only once. The material sequenced was blood. These receptors were taken from a woman aged 18-35 years in good health.

V usage is TRBV4-2 and J usage is TRBJ1-5; D is possibly TRBD1 (6 bases). V lost 0 bases and J 5 bases, leaving 14 bases between the germline ends. The CDR3 contains 16 residues. From germline, CDR1 is LGHNA and CDR2 YNFKEQ. The CDR3 sequence: CASSQEAGEGDQPQHF. Here the CDR3 DNA reads TGTGCCAGCAGCCAAGAGGCAGGGGAGGGGGATCAGCCCCAGCATTTT.

The chain recombines TRBV5-1 with TRBJ1-1; TRBD1 is a possible D gene (5 bases). CDR1 and CDR2 from the germline V gene are SGHRS and YFSETQ. Between the trimmed V and J ends, which lost 0 bases and 0 bases, there was a span of 24 bases. The CDR3 has 20 amino acids. The DNA of the CDR3 is TGCGCCAGCAGCTTGGGTAGGATGGGGCCCCTTCTCCAATTGAACACTGAAGCTTTCTTT. It specifies CASSLGRMGPLLQLNTEAFF.

This clone was seen only a few times. This chain uses TRBV7-3 with TRBJ1-1, with D maybe TRBD1 (5 bases). Germline-derived CDR1 and CDR2 are SGHTA and FQGTGA. V lost 8 bases to trimming and J lost 1 base, with 11 bases between them. The CDR3 runs 13 residues. The CDR3 nucleotides are TGTGCCAGCCGGGGGACCCCGAACACTGAAGCTTTCTTT. Protein sequence: CASRGTPNTEAFF.

The J gene is TRBJ1-2, the V gene TRBV6-5, with D possibly TRBD1 on 5 matching bases. Germline loops: CDR1 MNHEY, CDR2 SVGAGI. V lost 6 bases to trimming and J lost 4 bases, with 15 bases between them. The CDR3 sequence is 14 residues long. Written as DNA, the CDR3 is TGTGCCAGCAGAACTGCACCTGGGGGCTATGGCTACACCTTC. This gives the protein CASRTAPGGYGYTF.

The V and J genes are TRBV20-1 and TRBJ1-2; a weak D match, TRBD1 (6 bases). V lost 7 bases, J lost 8 bases, and 14 bases lay in between. This CDR3 is 11 amino acids long. The germline V gene encodes CDR1 DFQATT and CDR2 SNEGSKA (reference sequence). The CDR3 DNA sequence: TGCAGTGGGAAGGGGGTCAGGGGCTACACCTTC. This codes for CSGKGVRGYTF.

CDR3 amino acids: CASLGTGGMNTEAFF. The CDR3 coding sequence is TGCGCCAGCCTTGGGACAGGGGGCATGAACACTGAAGCTTTCTTT. The rearrangement joins TRBV10-2 to TRBJ1-1, with 12 bases that match TRBD1. Trimming removed 8 bases from V and 0 bases from J; junction bases left unmatched: 4. This CDR3 region has 15 residues. CDR1 and CDR2 (germline): WSHSY, SAAADI.

The chain recombines TRBV27 with TRBJ2-7; tentative D call: TRBD1 (6 bases). The CDR3 has 14 residues. With 5 bases removed from V and 4 bases from J, the gap between germline ends came to 15 bases. CDR1 MNHEY and CDR2 SMNVEV come from the germline V gene (reference sequence). This CDR3 reads CASSTGIVKYEQYF. The CDR3 bases are TGTGCCAGCAGTACAGGGATAGTTAAGTACGAGCAGTACTTC.

J is TRBJ2-1 and V is TRBV27; maybe TRBD2 (5 bases). Trimming shortened V by 2 bases and J by 0 bases, and 5 bases separated the two germline ends. Germline CDR1 and CDR2: MNHEY and SMNVEV (reference sequence). The CDR3 consists of 14 residues. Here the CDR3 DNA reads TGTGCCAGCAGTTTACGGGGCTCCTACAATGAGCAGTTCTTC. Its translation is CASSLRGSYNEQFF.

The CDR3 DNA reads as TGTGCCAGCAGACCAGGGGGGAACACTGAAGCTTTCTTT. As protein: CASRPGGNTEAFF. V gene TRBV28 combines with J gene TRBJ1-1; 7 positions match TRBD1. The germline V gene encodes CDR1 MDHEN and CDR2 SYDVKM. The CDR3 has 13 residues. J gave up 1 base and V 6 bases, and 2 bases lay outside the gene matches. The complete variable domain, with remaining parts taken from reference TRBV28 and TRBJ1-1, reads DVKVTQSSRYLVKRTGEKVFLECVQDMDHENMFWYRQDPGLGLRLIYFSYDVKMKEKGDIPEGYSVSREKKERFSLILESASTNQTSMYLCASRPGGNTEAFFGQGTRLTVV.

The rearrangement uses TRBV5-1 and TRBJ2-7, with 7 bases aligning to TRBD1. The junction had 8 bases not matched to a gene; V was cut back by 4 bases and J by 1 base. Germline assignment: CDR1 SGHRS and CDR2 YFSETQ. The CDR3 has 15 amino acids. As DNA, the CDR3 is TGCGCCAGCAGCACAGGGGTCTACATTTCCTACGAGCAGTACTTC. It is translated as CASSTGVYISYEQYF.

This CDR3 reads CASGLAIREKLFF. CDR3 nucleotide sequence: TGTGCCAGCGGGTTGGCAATTCGAGAAAAACTGTTTTTT. The V gene is TRBV27, the J gene TRBJ1-4; D not resolved. The CDR3 sequence is 13 residues long. Germline lookup yields CDR1 MNHEY and CDR2 SMNVEV (reference sequence). Trimming pared 8 bases from V and 8 bases from J, leaving 15 bases between.

This clone was counted once. The chain carries TRBV27 and TRBJ1-2; possibly TRBD1 for D (6 bases). The CDR3 consists of 18 residues. V lost 5 bases and J lost 2, with 24 bases in between. Germline CDR1 is MNHEY and CDR2 is SMNVEV (reference sequence). In nucleotides, the CDR3 is TGTGCCAGCAGTGGATACAGGGACTCAGGTAGAGGGAACTATGGCTACACCTTC. Encoded protein: CASSGYRDSGRGNYGYTF.

J is TRBJ2-5 and V is TRBV5-1; 7 bases align to TRBD1. V shed 4 bases, J shed 0 bases, and the junction held 6 bases outside the gene matches. The CDR3 is 15 amino acids. Per the germline V gene, CDR1 is SGHRS and CDR2 is YFSETQ. CDR3 sequence reads: CASSPPTGYQETQYF. CDR3 in DNA: TGCGCCAGCAGCCCACCGACAGGGTACCAAGAGACCCAGTACTTC.

The rearrangement joins TRBV9 to TRBJ2-2, with D hard to call. Germline V gene sequence: CDR1 SGDLS, CDR2 YYNGEE. V gave up 0 bases and J gave up 4 bases, with 7 bases separating them. The CDR3 loop spans 14 amino acids. CDR3 DNA: TGTGCCAGCAGCGTAGCTCGCCGCACCGGGGAGCTGTTTTTT. This encodes CASSVARRTGELFF.

The rearrangement joins TRBV5-4 to TRBJ2-7, with 9 nucleotides matching TRBD1. The CDR3 is 15 amino acids. After removal of 1 base from V and 4 bases from J, the junction contained 6 bases not matched to a gene. CDR1 and CDR2 from the germline V gene are SGHNT and YYREEE (reference sequence). The CDR3 is CASSLPGQGFYEQYF. CDR3 sequence (DNA): TGTGCCAGCAGCTTGCCGGGACAGGGATTTTACGAGCAGTACTTC. The whole variable domain, remainder taken from reference TRBV5-4 and TRBJ2-7, is ETGVTQSPTHLIKTRGQQVTLRCSSQSGHNTVSWYQQALGQGPQFIFQYYREEENGRGNFPPRFSGLQFPNYSSELNVNALELDDSALYLCASSLPGQGFYEQYFGPGTRLTVT.

The V call is TRBV30, the J call TRBJ1-1; D is ambiguous. The CDR3 spans 14 residues. V was trimmed by 3 bases and J by 1 base, leaving 12 bases between them. Germline CDR1 is GTSNPN and CDR2 is SVGIG (reference sequence). The CDR3 region is CAWSPGPPNTEAFF. The CDR3 region has the DNA TGTGCCTGGAGCCCAGGCCCCCCGAACACTGAAGCTTTCTTT.

This chain uses TRBV6-6 with TRBJ1-5, with a weak D call TRBD1 (5 bases). Germline lookup yields CDR1 MNHNY and CDR2 SVGAGI (reference sequence). V lost 5 bases and J lost 2, with 13 bases in between. This CDR3 comprises 15 residues. This CDR3 is CASSVYQGGNQPQHF. CDR3 DNA sequence: TGTGCCAGCAGTGTCTATCAGGGAGGCAATCAGCCCCAGCATTTT.

The chain is built from TRBV6-5 and TRBJ1-1, with 8 bases that match TRBD1. The J segment lost 4 bases and the V segment lost 5 bases, leaving 6 bases of the junction unmatched. This CDR3 comprises 14 residues. The germline V gene encodes CDR1 MNHEY and CDR2 SVGAGI. The CDR3 DNA is TGTGCCAGCAGTCCGACAGGGGAGATCACTGAAGCTTTCTTT. Its protein is CASSPTGEITEAFF.

J is TRBJ1-5 and V is TRBV2; D unclear. Germline CDR1 is SNHLY and CDR2 is FYNNEI. V lost 6 bases to trimming and J lost 3 bases, with 9 bases between them. The CDR3 extends over 13 amino acids. The chain's CDR3 is CASSRTDNQPQHF. CDR3 bases: TGTGCCAGCAGCCGGACGGACAATCAGCCCCAGCATTTT.

The V call is TRBV3-1 (or the pseudogene TRBV3-2), the J call TRBJ2-2, with D uncertain. The CDR3 runs to 12 residues. Germline V gene lookup returns CDR1 LGHDT and CDR2 YNNKEL (reference sequence). The germline V and J ends were trimmed by 4 bases and 4 bases, with 4 bases remaining between them. The CDR3 sequence: CASSPVTGELFF. CDR3 sequence (DNA): TGTGCCAGCAGCCCCGTCACCGGGGAGCTGTTTTTT.

The V and J genes are TRBV5-4 and TRBJ2-7; 7 nucleotides match TRBD2. Germline CDR1 SGHNT, CDR2 YYREEE (reference sequence). V trimming: 3 bases; J trimming: 2 bases; junction bases outside the gene matches: 8. The CDR3 extends over 15 amino acids. This chain's CDR3 is CASSSKTSATYEQYF. The CDR3 coding sequence is TGTGCCAGCAGCTCCAAAACTAGCGCAACCTACGAGCAGTACTTC.

This chain links TRBV5-4 with TRBJ1-2; weak D call: TRBD1 (5 bases). The CDR3 totals 12 residues. V was clipped by 0 bases and J by 8 bases, with 8 bases between them. The germline V gene has CDR1 SGHNT and CDR2 YYREEE (reference sequence). This CDR3 is CASSLGGDGYTF. In DNA form, the CDR3 reads TGTGCCAGCAGCTTGGGAGGGGACGGCTACACCTTC.

The V gene is TRBV6-5, the J gene TRBJ1-1; D not certain. Germline V lookup: CDR1 MNHEY, CDR2 SVGAGI. The length of the CDR3 is 14 residues. Trimming removed 6 bases at V and 2 bases at J, with 13 bases between. The CDR3, as DNA: TGTGCCAGCAGACCCACAGCTATTAACACTGAAGCTTTCTTT. This codes for CASRPTAINTEAFF.